This T cell receptor beta chain is from a study of cytomegalovirus exposure and HLA in healthy donors. Germline CDR1 and CDR2: MNHEY and SMNVEV (reference sequence). J was trimmed by 8 bases and V by 6 bases; bases with no gene match: 15. The CDR3 length is 16 residues. Study-level points and caveats: The study listed approximately 170 cytomegalovirus-associated TCR beta chains. Rarity held for most TCR sequences, but there were some public TCRs that occurred in many donors.

Using immunoSEQ multiplex PCR, the repertoire was profiled, and TCRdb retains in-frame clones only, with some absent. Of tens of thousands of clones detected, approximately 93% appear once; the ten largest clones hold approximately 3.5%. On this clone: Its antigen is undetermined.

The V and J genes are TRBV27 and TRBJ1-4, with TRBD1 matching 7 bases. This clonotype was sampled from a woman between 18 and 29 years old in good health and CMV-seropositive. Sequenced material: PBMCs. CDR3 amino acids: CASSRLRQGRGEKLFF. CDR3 in DNA: TGTGCCAGCAGCCGCCTACGACAGGGTCGGGGAGAAAAACTGTTTTTT.